This TCR beta chain emerged from a study of blood T cells in healthy people across ages. The study isolated at least 7 million PBMCs from each sample. Using a J-beta primer mix together with a sample-barcoded 5' primer, a second PCR was run for roughly 7 to 12 cycles. With 12 random nucleotides, a template-switch adaptor tagged each individual cDNA molecule. MiXCR, run by TCRdb on the 5' RACE reads, gives a single entry per CDR3 protein. The sample lists 600,000 to 850,000 distinct CDR3 sequences; 40% to 45% were seen once. Between the trimmed V and J ends, which lost 3 bases and 1 base, there was a span of 10 bases. Germline CDR1 is DFQATT and CDR2 is SNEGSKA (reference sequence). The CDR3 totals 13 residues.

Source material: blood. The clonotype comes from a woman aged 55-75 years in good health. The V call is TRBV20-1, the J call TRBJ2-7; D gene uncertain. CDR3 sequence (DNA): TGCAGTGCTAGCCCCTCCTCGTCCTACGAGCAGTACTTC. The encoded protein is CSASPSSSYEQYF.